This T cell receptor (beta chain) was captured in a study of T-cell reconstitution after alpha-beta-depleted transplantation in children. Study-wide points: Hyperexpanded clones declined; after one year, newly produced T cells mostly supplied diversity. Recipient T cells and thymic progenitors that survived gave rise to the high TCRbeta diversity observed at day 60 in some patients. It was reported that alpha-beta T cells came from several hundred expanded graft clones (about two months after transplant).

Concerning this clonotype: The antigen remains undetermined.

TCRbeta library construction was performed incorporating unique molecular identifiers. Each CDR3 protein gets one entry after TCRdb re-called the PCR reads with MiXCR. The profile shows around 960,000 distinct CDR3 sequences, about 31% of them singletons. The CDR3 sequence is 13 residues long. The V end lost 6 bases, the J end lost 2 bases, and 9 bases lay between the germline ends. The material sequenced was PBMCs, mostly from graft donor cells, taken 360 days after TCRalphabeta/CD19-depleted stem cell transplant. The chain employs TRBV12-3 or TRBV12-4 and TRBJ2-3; no firm D call. The source is a boy less than two years old who had a stem cell transplant for SCID, so the T cells may come from the graft donor. CDR3 protein: CASRLEYTDTQYF. The DNA for the CDR3 is TGTGCCAGCAGGTTGGAATACACAGATACGCAGTATTTT.